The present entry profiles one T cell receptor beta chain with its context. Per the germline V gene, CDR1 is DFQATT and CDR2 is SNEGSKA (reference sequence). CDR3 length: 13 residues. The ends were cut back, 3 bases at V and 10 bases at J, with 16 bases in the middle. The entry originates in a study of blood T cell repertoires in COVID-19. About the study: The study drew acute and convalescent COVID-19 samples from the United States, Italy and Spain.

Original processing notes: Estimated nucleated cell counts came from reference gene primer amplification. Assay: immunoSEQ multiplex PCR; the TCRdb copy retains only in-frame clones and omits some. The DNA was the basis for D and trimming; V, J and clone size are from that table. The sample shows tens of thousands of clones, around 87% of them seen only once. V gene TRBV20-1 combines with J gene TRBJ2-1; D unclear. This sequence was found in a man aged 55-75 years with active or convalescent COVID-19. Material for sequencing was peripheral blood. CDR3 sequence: CSASRKDTREQFF. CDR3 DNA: TGCAGTGCTAGTCGTAAAGACACACGGGAGCAGTTCTTC.